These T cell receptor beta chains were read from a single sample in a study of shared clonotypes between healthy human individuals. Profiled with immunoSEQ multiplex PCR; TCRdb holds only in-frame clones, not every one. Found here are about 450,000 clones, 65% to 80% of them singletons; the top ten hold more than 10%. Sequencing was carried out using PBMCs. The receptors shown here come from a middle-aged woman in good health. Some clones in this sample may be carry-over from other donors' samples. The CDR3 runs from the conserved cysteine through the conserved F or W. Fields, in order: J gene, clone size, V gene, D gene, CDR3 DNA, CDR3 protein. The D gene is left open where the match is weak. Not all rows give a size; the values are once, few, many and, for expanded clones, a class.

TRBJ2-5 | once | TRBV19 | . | TGTGCCAGTAGCGAGGGGCGGCAAGAGACCCAGTACTTC | CASSEGRQETQYF
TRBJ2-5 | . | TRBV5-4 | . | TGTGCCAGCAGCTTGGCCTTAGAGACCCAGTACTTC | CASSLALETQYF
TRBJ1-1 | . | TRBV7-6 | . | TGTGCCAGCAGCCTAAACTCAGGTTTTTCTCTCACTGAAGCTTTCTTT | CASSLNSGFSLTEAFF
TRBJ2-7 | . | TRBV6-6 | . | TGTGCCAGCGGTTACTTAGGTACCCCTCCTCCCTACGAGCAGTACTTC | CASGYLGTPPPYEQYF
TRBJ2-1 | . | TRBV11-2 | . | TGTGCCAGCAGCTTAGGACAAGCCTACAATGAGCAGTTCTTC | CASSLGQAYNEQFF
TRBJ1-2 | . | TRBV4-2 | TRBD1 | TGTGCCAGCAGCCAGGACAGGGGGATTGGCTACACCTTC | CASSQDRGIGYTF
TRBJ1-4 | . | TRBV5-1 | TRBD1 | TGCGCCAGCAGCATGGACAGGGGGGGAGGTAATGAAAAACTGTTTTTT | CASSMDRGGGNEKLFF
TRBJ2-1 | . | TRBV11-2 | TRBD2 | TGTGCCAGCAGCTTAGGTCTAGCGGATCGAGGGCAGTTCTTC | CASSLGLADRGQFF
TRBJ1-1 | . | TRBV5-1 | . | TGCGCCAGCAGTCACAGGCCTGCATCGAACACTGAAGCTTTCTTT | CASSHRPASNTEAFF
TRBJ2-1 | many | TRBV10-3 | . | TGTGCCATCATAAGGGCCGAGAGGAATGAGCAGTTCTTC | CAIIRAERNEQFF
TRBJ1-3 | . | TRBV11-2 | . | TGTGCCAGCAGCTTCGACAGGACCTCTGGAAACACCATATATTTT | CASSFDRTSGNTIYF
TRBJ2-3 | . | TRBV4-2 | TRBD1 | TGTGCCAGCAGCCAAGACGGACAGGGGGCTGTAGATACGCAGTATTTT | CASSQDGQGAVDTQYF
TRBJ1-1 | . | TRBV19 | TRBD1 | TGTGCCAGTAGTCCCGACAGGGCTTCAAGCTCTGAAGCTTTCTTT | CASSPDRASSSEAFF
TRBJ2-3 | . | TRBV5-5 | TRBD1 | TGTGCCAGCAGCTTGGCAGGGGGTGAAGTCCATACGCAGTATTTT | CASSLAGGEVHTQYF
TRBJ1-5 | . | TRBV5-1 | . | TGCGCCAGCAGCTTGGGCAGGGAGAGGGGTCAGCCCCAGCATTTT | CASSLGRERGQPQHF
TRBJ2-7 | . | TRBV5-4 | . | TGTGCCAGCAGCCCCACAGGGTTGAGGGAGCAGTACTTC | CASSPTGLREQYF
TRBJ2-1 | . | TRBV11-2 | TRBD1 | TGTGCCAGCAGCTCGCGAGACAGGGCCAATGAGCAGTTCTTC | CASSSRDRANEQFF
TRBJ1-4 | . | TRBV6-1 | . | TGTGCCAGCAGTACCGGTGAAAAACTGTTTTTT | CASSTGEKLFF
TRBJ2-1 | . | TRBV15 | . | TGTGCCACCAGCAGTCCCAGGGGACTACCGGATGAGCAGTTCTTC | CATSSPRGLPDEQFF
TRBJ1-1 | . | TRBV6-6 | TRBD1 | TGTGCCAGCAAGGGACAGGGGATCAATACTGAAGCTTTCTTT | CASKGQGINTEAFF
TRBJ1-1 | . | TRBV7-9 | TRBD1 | TGTGCCAGCAGCCCAGGACAGGGTCACACTGAAGCTTTCTTT | CASSPGQGHTEAFF
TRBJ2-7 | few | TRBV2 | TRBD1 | TGTGCCAGCAACAGGGGGCGTAGCGAGCAGTACTTC | CASNRGRSEQYF
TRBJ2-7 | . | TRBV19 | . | TGTGCCGGGGCCCTGGCAGGTCCGTACTTC | CAGALAGPYF
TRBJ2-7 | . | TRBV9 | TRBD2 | TGTGCCAGCAGCGTAGGGTGGACTAGCGGGAGTCCATCCTACGAGCAGTACTTC | CASSVGWTSGSPSYEQYF
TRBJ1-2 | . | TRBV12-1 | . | TGTGCCAGCAGCTTTTTTCTCCCGGGCAACTACACCTTC | CASSFFLPGNYTF
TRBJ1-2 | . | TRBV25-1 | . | TGTGCCAGCAGTGGGTGGCAGGGGATCGGCTACACCTTC | CASSGWQGIGYTF
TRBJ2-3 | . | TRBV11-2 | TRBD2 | TGTGCCAGCAGCTTCACTAGCGGGAGTACAGATACGCAGTATTTT | CASSFTSGSTDTQYF
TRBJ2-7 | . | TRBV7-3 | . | TGTGCCAGCAGCTTAGAATTTGCAGGGAGCTCCTACGAGCAGTACTTC | CASSLEFAGSSYEQYF
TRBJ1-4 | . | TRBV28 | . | TGTGCCAGCACCCTACAGGGTAGGGGTGAAAAACTGTTTTTT | CASTLQGRGEKLFF
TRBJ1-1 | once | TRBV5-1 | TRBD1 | TGCGCCAGCAGGGGGACAGCCGACACTGAAGCTTTCTTT | CASRGTADTEAFF
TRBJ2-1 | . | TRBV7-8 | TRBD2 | TGTGCCAGCGGGGGGTCTAGCGGGACAAGGGGCAATGAGCAGTTCTTC | CASGGSSGTRGNEQFF
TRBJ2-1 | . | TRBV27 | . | TGTGCCAGCAAGGCGGGACCTCGCAATGAGCAGTTCTTC | CASKAGPRNEQFF
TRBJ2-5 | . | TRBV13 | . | TGTGCCAGCAGCTTAGGGGGGAGGGAGACCCAGTACTTC | CASSLGGRETQYF
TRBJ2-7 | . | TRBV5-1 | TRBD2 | TGCGCCAGCAGCCCAAACCCTAGCGGCCACTACGAGCAGTACTTC | CASSPNPSGHYEQYF
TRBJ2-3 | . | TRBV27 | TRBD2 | TGTGCCAGCAGTACCACCCCTAGCGGGGGGGGGAATACGCAGTATTTT | CASSTTPSGGGNTQYF
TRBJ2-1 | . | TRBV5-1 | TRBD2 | TGCGCCAGCCAGGGACTAGCGGGGTACAATGAGCAGTTCTTC | CASQGLAGYNEQFF
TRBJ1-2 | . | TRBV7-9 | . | TGTGCCAGCAGCTTGTCAAGTCAGGGCCATGGCTACACCTTC | CASSLSSQGHGYTF
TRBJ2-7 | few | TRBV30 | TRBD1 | TGTGCCTGGGACAGGGGGGCCAGGGCCTACGAGCAGTACTTC | CAWDRGARAYEQYF
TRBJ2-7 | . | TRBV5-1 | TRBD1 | TGCGCCAGCAGCTGGACCCGGGACAGCTACGAGCAGTACTTC | CASSWTRDSYEQYF
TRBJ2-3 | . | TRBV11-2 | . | TGTGCCAGCAACCTAATGATGGGCACAGATACGCAGTATTTT | CASNLMMGTDTQYF
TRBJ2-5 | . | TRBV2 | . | TGTGCCAGCAGTGAGGCTAGCGCACAAGAGACCCAGTACTTC | CASSEASAQETQYF
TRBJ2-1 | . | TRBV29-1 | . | TGCAGCGTTGGGGGAGACCCGAAGCAGTTCTTC | CSVGGDPKQFF
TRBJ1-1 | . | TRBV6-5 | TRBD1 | TGTGCCAGCAGTTCGTCAGGGGGGGGTCTCACTGAAGCTTTCTTT | CASSSSGGGLTEAFF
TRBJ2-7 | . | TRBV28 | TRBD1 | TGTGCCAGCAGAACTGGACAGGGGGTCGGTTACGAGCAGTACTTC | CASRTGQGVGYEQYF
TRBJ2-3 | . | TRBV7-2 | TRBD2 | TGTGCCAGCAGCTCTCCGACAAGACCGGGACTAGACCCCACAGATACGCAGTATTTT | CASSSPTRPGLDPTDTQYF
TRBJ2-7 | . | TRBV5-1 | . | TGCGCCAGCAGCTTCCAGGCTAGAAACGAGCAGTACTTC | CASSFQARNEQYF
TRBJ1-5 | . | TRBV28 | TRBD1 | TGTGCCAGCAGACCAATTCCCGGGACAGGGGTTACGAGCAATCAGCCCCAGCATTTT | CASRPIPGTGVTSNQPQHF
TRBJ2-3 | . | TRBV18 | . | TGTGCCAGCTCAACCAGACAGAGCACAGATACGCAGTATTTT | CASSTRQSTDTQYF
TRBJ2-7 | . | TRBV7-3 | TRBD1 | TGTGCCAGCAGCGCCGCGCCGGGACAGGAGTACGAGCAGTACTTC | CASSAAPGQEYEQYF
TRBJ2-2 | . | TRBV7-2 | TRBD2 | TGTGCCAGCAGCCGGAGCGGGAGAGGTACCGGGGAGCTGTTTTTT | CASSRSGRGTGELFF
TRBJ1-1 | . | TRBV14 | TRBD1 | TGTGCCAGCAGCCAAACGACAGGGGCTGAAGCTTTCTTT | CASSQTTGAEAFF
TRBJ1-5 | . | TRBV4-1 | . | TGCGCCAGCAGCTCCAGGGTTGGCAATCAGCCCCAGCATTTT | CASSSRVGNQPQHF
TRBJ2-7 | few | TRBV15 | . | TGTGCCACCAGCAGAGATCTAACCTACGAGCAGTACTTC | CATSRDLTYEQYF
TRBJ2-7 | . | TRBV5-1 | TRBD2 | TGCGCCAGCAGACCGCTCAGAGCGGGAGCCGTCTACGAGCAGTACTTC | CASRPLRAGAVYEQYF
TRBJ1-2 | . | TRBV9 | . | TGTGCCAGCAGCGTAGAGGTCGCAGAATCTTATGGCTACACCTTC | CASSVEVAESYGYTF
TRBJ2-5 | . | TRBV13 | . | TGTGCCAGCAGCCGTAGATGGGGAGAGACCCAGTACTTC | CASSRRWGETQYF
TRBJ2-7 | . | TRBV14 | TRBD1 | TGTGCCAGCAGCCGGGACAGAAACTACGAGCAGTACTTC | CASSRDRNYEQYF